This entry describes one T cell receptor beta chain. What it binds is unknown. The record originates from a study of post-analysis software for immune sequencing data. The CDR3 is made up of 16 amino acids. Germline CDR1 reads MDHEN; CDR2 reads SYDVKM. The V gene lost 3 bases and the J gene lost 1 base, with 13 bases spanning the gap. Overall study findings and caveats: Those with multiple sclerosis, the patient group, showed significantly lower normalized Chao1 diversity than controls. With F measure, samples from one preparation batch clustered together strongly. About 5 TRBV segments, including TRBV5-6, TRBV5-1 and TRBV20-1, were more frequent in patients than controls.

Researchers reported that TCR beta cDNA libraries carried unique molecular identifiers. TCRdb analysed the PCR reads with MiXCR anew, one entry per CDR3 protein. This sample has about 500,000 distinct CDR3 sequences, with roughly 46% found just once. The V and J genes are TRBV28 and TRBJ2-1; D is uncertain. The sequence came from a girl aged 5-17 years with multiple sclerosis. The sequenced material came from blood. The CDR3 region is CASSLKRGRSYNEQFF. CDR3 nucleotides: TGTGCCAGCAGTTTGAAGCGCGGCAGATCCTACAATGAGCAGTTCTTC.